This T cell receptor beta chain emerged from a study of cytomegalovirus exposure and HLA in healthy donors (dated by TCRdb to 2015 to 2018). About the investigation overall: An earlier analysis of roughly 570 of the donors reported approximately 300 Gb of sequence data and around 120 million unique TCR beta sequences obtained from about 200 million T cells. A later analysis re-analyzed previously published TCR beta repertoires from roughly 600 donors and added high-resolution HLA genotyping to study TCR occurrence patterns. Both class I and class II loci were covered by HLA typing, at four-digit resolution. The aim of the study was to test whether cataloging public T cell receptors could identify signatures of past pathogen exposure. Rather than drawing on any new phenotypic data, the later analysis identified candidate immune exposures from TCR beta sequences and the way those sequences occurred across donors. An early release that covered 500 to 800 HLA-typed donors contained approximately 300 gigabases of sequencing data and tens of millions of unique TCR sequences. About five DR-DQ haplotypes were treated as single units for association and clustering because of strong linkage in the cohort. On average, over 200,000 unique TCR beta nucleotide sequences were sequenced per donor among roughly 430 genotyped donors of the cohort, with roughly a sixth of those sequences being non-productive. All discovery cohort repertoires had been generated using a single sequencing platform. The T cell repertoires of 666 subjects were profiled by immunosequencing and related to cytomegalovirus serostatus. The number of donors typed differed by locus, with 629-630 for A, B, C, DRB1 and DQB1, over 500 for DQA1, under 610 for DPA1, and over 400 for DPB1. Donor age, sex, ethnicity and CMV serostatus were compiled alongside the repertoire data. The study combined high-throughput TCR immunosequencing, statistical association of individual TCRs with disease status, and machine learning to predict cytomegalovirus infection status. A later genetic analysis used genome-wide SNP genotypes for about 55% of the 666 donors, treating that subset as a discovery cohort. The genetic ancestry cluster associated with self-reported Caucasian donors included 81% of the approximately 410 genotyped donors. An earlier analysis of some 500 of the donors used high-throughput TCR beta sequencing to judge whether each TCR beta V gene segment behaved as functional or pseudogenic. A separate validation cohort of roughly 110 different subjects was used in addition to the 666-subject first cohort.

Receptor amplification or capture employed the immunoSEQ multiplex PCR assay. For the multiplex PCR, a mixture combining 60 forward primers for TCR Vbeta segments and 13 reverse primers for TCR Jbeta segments was used. Amplification of the CDR3 region of rearranged TCR beta genes was performed with a multiplex PCR assay on genomic DNA. Amplified TCR beta libraries were sequenced as 87-base-pair reads on the Illumina HiSeq System. Concerning the study's data processing: Across the 666 repertoires, a later analysis counted approximately 83 million unique TCR beta chains, 9.5 million to 12 million of which were shared by at least two donors. Raw reads were error-corrected and collapsed into unique sequences with a nearest-neighbor algorithm that merged closely related sequences to remove PCR and sequencing errors. To assign V, D and J gene segments, CDR3 sequences were aligned to IMGT reference sequences. For a sequence to be retained, a match of at least six nucleotides was required to both a V gene segment and a J gene segment. A rearrangement counted as productive if the CDR3 had no stop codons and remained in frame with V and J, and every other rearrangement counted as non-productive. Following IMGT convention, CDR3 was defined as the stretch from the second conserved V-encoded cysteine up to the conserved J-encoded phenylalanine. The earlier analysis of about 610 of the donors excluded any sequence lacking an unambiguous match to a single V gene segment. In an earlier analysis of 450 to 750 of the donors, a V segment was called functional when productive rearrangements were above 56.7%, and segregating when the standard deviation between donors exceeded 5%. A statistical classification framework was developed to diagnose cytomegalovirus status using the catalog of TCR beta chain sequences. In a later analysis, V and J genes were assigned by comparing TCR nucleotide sequences against IMGT/GENE-DB human TR gene sequences. A later analysis assigned CDR3 sequences and most-parsimonious VDJ recombination scenarios with the TCRdist pipeline. In a later analysis, each TCR beta chain was defined by its CDR3 amino acid sequence together with its V-gene family, and reads lacking a unique V-gene family were excluded. To address suspected cross-contamination and a sequencing artifact, a later analysis removed approximately 590 highly shared, low-generation-probability nucleotide sequences. A later analysis calculated a clonal expansion index for each public chain from normalized within-repertoire ranks of inferred template counts. In a later analysis, generation probabilities were computed with a VDJ recombination model fitted to out-of-frame rearrangements, and the resulting probabilities were checked against IGoR. In a later analysis, TCR-TCR, TCR-HLA and TCR-CMV co-occurrence was scored with hypergeometric tests, and a repertoire-size bias correction was applied to TCR pairs. A later analysis estimated false discovery rates by permuting HLA or CMV assignments 20 times. A later analysis grouped co-occurring TCRs with DBSCAN, adding TCRdist sequence similarity when clustering within HLA-allele-positive subsets. Repertoires with fewer than 30,000 or more than 120,000 public chains were left out of co-occurrence clustering, as were five repertoires with anomalous nucleotide sharing. TCRdb holds this immuneACCESS table with in-frame rearrangements only. Some clones are missing; in checked studies, unresolved V genes explain under half, and the rest has no known cause. The V and J calls and clone size were taken over from that table, and D and trimming were inferred from the DNA. This sample lists 150,000 to 250,000 clones; 75% to 85% were detected once. In total, the top ten clones hold 1.5% to 1.7% of the sample.

As to this clone: Its antigen remains undetermined. No base quality information exists; no much larger clone differs at one position.

The CDR3, cysteine through phenylalanine, is 17 amino acids long. Kept here is only the CDR3 DNA, which spans 51 bases and is read in frame from base 1. V is cut by 4 bases and J by 4 bases, and the space between the germline ends is 21 bases. CDR1 and CDR2, per the germline V gene, are MNHNS and SASEGT. The cohort comprised 550 to 700 healthy bone marrow donors. Cohort members were all nominally healthy when sampled, although unrecorded immune exposures were likely present. The donor was CMV seropositive and belonged to the group of more than 250 seropositive cohort members. Each donor provided a peripheral blood sample, and peripheral blood mononuclear cells were used for TCR beta sequencing. Genomic DNA extraction from the blood cell samples was performed with the Qiagen DNeasy Blood Extraction Kit. What the research found in general, with its limitations: In a later genetic analysis, a missense DCLRE1C variant was associated with V-gene and J-gene trimming of TCR beta chains, and the association was replicated in an independent cohort. Compared with the approximately 710-donor mean, donors in an Asian-associated ancestry cluster had fewer N-insertions in productive TCRs, according to a later genetic analysis. About 17 rarely observed V segments, including chromosome 9 orphons, were excluded from the earlier analysis of approximately 600 of the donors because counts were too low. In a later analysis, most CMV-associated TCR beta chains were found to appear HLA-restricted, with HLA associations seemingly driven largely by CMV exposure. The authors suggested that the approach could potentially be extended to other disease states and immunological phenotypes. The classifier was reported to diagnose cytomegalovirus status with high specificity and sensitivity in both the original cohort and the validation cohort. A later analysis found that TCR association rates varied across HLA loci, with DRB1 alleles showing the most associated TCRs and HLA-C alleles the fewest. A further reported finding was that TCR beta sequences accurately predicted the HLA-A and HLA-B alleles for most subjects in the first cohort. An earlier analysis of around 600 of the donors showed that most TCR beta V segments appeared in productive rearrangements either about 87% or about 30% of the time, which broadly matched IMGT annotations. The sequencing pipeline was judged likely to have produced a cluster of highly shared sequence variants as a technical artifact. Roughly uniform sequencing depth across donors was assumed in presence/absence analyses, although this assumption may not hold. Because HLA typing was missing for some donors at each locus, association tests included only the typed subset. While some public TCRs were present in many individuals, most TCR sequences turned up only very rarely across donors. In a later analysis, HLA-associated TCR beta chains showed more clonal expansion and lower generation probabilities than non-associated chains that were equally common. Some IMGT-functional V segments, including TRBV6-2 and TRBV6-3, could not be distinguished by the 87-base-pair reads and were therefore excluded. Strong co-occurrence of HLA alleles, especially DR and DQ, made assigning TCR associations to individual alleles difficult. For the cohort, immune exposure information was limited to CMV serostatus. Several of the top co-occurrence clusters appeared to be linked to parvovirus B19, influenza, CMV and Epstein-Barr virus, according to a later analysis. In vitro tests confirmed that a few of the cytomegalovirus-associated TCR beta chains recognize cytomegalovirus antigens. Correlated functional status among segregating V segments might be attributable to linkage disequilibrium, but an unknown experimental factor could not be ruled out. In the study, around 160 TCR beta chains were listed as associated with cytomegalovirus. Specific HLA alleles were associated with 15,000 to 20,000 TCR beta sequences at a false discovery rate of 0.05 in a later analysis. The cohort was sequenced for TCR beta chains only, and without alpha or paired-chain data the features that could be detected were limited.

Material for sequencing was PBMCs. This receptor was identified in a girl under 18 in good health and CMV-seropositive. This chain is built from TRBV6-1 and TRBJ2-3; TRBD2 could be the D gene, as 5 bases match. Here is the DNA: TGTGCCAGCAGTGCGCCCGGGATTTCAATTGGCCCAGATACGCAGTATTTT. It is translated as CASSAPGISIGPDTQYF.